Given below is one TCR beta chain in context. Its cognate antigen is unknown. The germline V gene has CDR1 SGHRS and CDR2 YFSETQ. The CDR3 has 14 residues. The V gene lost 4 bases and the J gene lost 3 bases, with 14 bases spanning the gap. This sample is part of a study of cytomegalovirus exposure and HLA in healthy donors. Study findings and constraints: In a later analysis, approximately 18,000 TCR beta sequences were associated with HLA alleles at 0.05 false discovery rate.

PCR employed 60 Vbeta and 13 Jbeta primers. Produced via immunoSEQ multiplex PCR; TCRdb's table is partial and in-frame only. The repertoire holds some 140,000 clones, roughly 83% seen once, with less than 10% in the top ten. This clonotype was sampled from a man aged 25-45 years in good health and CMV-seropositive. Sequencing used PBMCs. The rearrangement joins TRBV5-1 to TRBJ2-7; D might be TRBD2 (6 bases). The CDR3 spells CASSGRQAFYEQYF. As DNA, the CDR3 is TGCGCCAGCAGCGGGAGGCAGGCCTTCTACGAGCAGTACTTC.